This entry lists 31 T cell receptor beta chains sequenced from one sample in a study of CD8 T cells in ankylosing spondylitis (dated by TCRdb to about 2017). The library was made by 5' RACE. The data were produced on an Illumina HiSeq 2500. The public reads were run again by TCRdb, first through fastp at Q25 and then through MiXCR, and only productive beta chains were kept. When rows share a CDR3 protein, they turn into one entry using the most common DNA and genes. Here the sample has 150,000 or so distinct CDR3 sequences; approximately 9.9% occur a single time. The ten largest clones capture around 16% of the sample. The sample was blood, either unsorted or a sorted T cell fraction (not recorded which). Receptors originate from a female donor with ankylosing spondylitis or in good health (not recorded which).

This clonotype was seen a handful of times. The chain uses TRBV19 and TRBJ1-1; the D is unclear. The V gene lost 4 bases and the J gene lost 0 bases, with 9 bases spanning the gap. The CDR3 totals 14 residues. The germline V gene encodes CDR1 LNHDA and CDR2 SQIVND (reference sequence). This CDR3 reads CASSSGTLNTEAFF. DNA of the CDR3: TGTGCCAGTAGTAGCGGAACCCTGAACACTGAAGCTTTCTTT.

The chain employs TRBV7-9 and TRBJ1-3; no reliable D call. The V gene lost 4 bases and the J gene lost 4 bases, with 11 bases spanning the gap. Germline V gives CDR1 SEHNR, CDR2 FQNEAQ (reference sequence). This CDR3 comprises 14 residues. The CDR3 protein is CASSSTPQGNTIYF. The CDR3 nucleotides read TGTGCCAGCAGCTCAACGCCACAAGGAAACACCATATATTTT.

The chain employs TRBV21-1 and TRBJ2-7; TRBD2, as called in the table, went unchecked against the DNA. TRBV21-1 represents a pseudogene. The CDR3 contains 10 residues. CDR3 sequence: CASNEREQYF. The CDR3 nucleotides read TGTGCCAGCAACGAGCGGGAGCAGTACTTC.

V usage is TRBV3-1 and J usage is TRBJ2-3; 7 bases map to TRBD2. V lost 4 bases, J lost 5 bases, and 15 bases stayed unmatched. Germline loops: CDR1 LGHDT, CDR2 YNNKEL (reference sequence). The CDR3 extends over 17 amino acids. The CDR3 DNA reads as TGTGCCAGCAGCCTCCCGGCGGGGGAGGGCCTGGTAGATACGCAGTATTTT. It is translated as CASSLPAGEGLVDTQYF.

This clonotype turned up a few times. The gene calls are TRBV19 and TRBJ2-7, with 14 bases fitting TRBD2. Germline lookup yields CDR1 LNHDA and CDR2 SQIVND (reference sequence). CDR3 length equals 18 residues. With V trimmed by 7 bases and J by 5 bases, 16 bases remained unmatched. The CDR3 region has the DNA TGTGCCAGTAAGTTTCCCCCTGGGACTAGCGGGAGAGTCAACGAGCAGTACTTC. It is translated as CASKFPPGTSGRVNEQYF.

This clonotype was seen a handful of times. This rearrangement joins TRBV7-9 to TRBJ2-1; TRBD2 matches at 7 bases. From germline, CDR1 is SEHNR and CDR2 FQNEAQ (reference sequence). This CDR3 is 13 amino acids long. After removal of 7 bases from V and 5 bases from J, the junction contained 5 bases not matched to a gene. The CDR3 bases are TGTGCCAGCACAACTAGCGACAACAATGAGCAGTTCTTC. This sequence encodes CASTTSDNNEQFF.

This clonotype was counted at least ten times. The V gene is TRBV27, the J gene TRBJ2-7; the D gene could be TRBD1 or TRBD2 (5 bases each). The CDR3 is 13 amino acids. Germline-derived CDR1 and CDR2 are MNHEY and SMNVEV (reference sequence). V was shortened by 8 bases and J by 3 bases, with 14 bases between the two germline ends. In nucleotides, the CDR3 is TGTGCCAGCGGAACCGGGGCCTTCTACGAGCAGTACTTC. Protein sequence: CASGTGAFYEQYF.

This clonotype was detected ten times or more. The rearrangement links TRBV5-1 to TRBJ2-5, with 14 bases lining up with TRBD2. The V gene's germline CDR1 is SGHRS and CDR2 YFSETQ. With V trimmed by 6 bases and J by 2 bases, 6 bases remained unmatched. The CDR3 consists of 16 residues. The CDR3 here is CASTQGLAGGQETQYF. CDR3 DNA sequence: TGCGCCAGCACCCAAGGACTAGCGGGAGGACAAGAGACCCAGTACTTC.

This clonotype appeared a few times. The chain joins TRBV5-4 to TRBJ1-2; the D is unclear. The CDR3 has 15 amino acids. Germline values: CDR1 SGHNT, CDR2 YYREEE (reference sequence). The V and J ends lost 4 bases and 8 bases respectively, with 21 bases between them. The CDR3 region has the DNA TGTGCCAGCAGCAGGAATGGGCCCCAGGCGGGGGGCTACACCTTC. Residues: CASSRNGPQAGGYTF.

The chain uses TRBV20-1 and TRBJ2-7, with D unresolved. Between the trimmed V and J ends, which lost 2 bases and 5 bases, there was a span of 13 bases. The CDR3 extends over 13 amino acids. Per the germline V gene, CDR1 is DFQATT and CDR2 is SNEGSKA (reference sequence). CDR3 region: CSARIPGLHEQYF. The CDR3 nucleotides are TGCAGTGCTAGAATCCCAGGCTTGCACGAGCAGTACTTC.

CDR3 coding DNA: TGTGCCAGCAGCTTCGACAGTTACAATGAGCAGTTCTTC. Amino acids: CASSFDSYNEQFF. The genes are TRBV7-2 and TRBJ2-1; weak D call: TRBD1 (5 bases). V lost 3 bases to trimming and J lost 4 bases, with 7 bases between them. This CDR3 spans 13 amino acids. Looked up from germline, CDR1 is SGHTA and CDR2 is FQGNSA.

Only a few counts were recorded for this clonotype. The V gene is TRBV28, the J gene TRBJ2-1; 10 bases fit TRBD2. The junction had 11 bases not matched to a gene; V was cut back by 4 bases and J by 8 bases. The CDR3 runs to 16 residues. Germline V gene lookup returns CDR1 MDHEN and CDR2 SYDVKM. The CDR3 here is CASSSPNSGRGDEQFF. CDR3 nucleotide sequence: TGTGCCAGCAGTTCTCCGAACAGCGGGAGGGGGGATGAGCAGTTCTTC.

This clonotype was picked up many times. An end of the junction differs from the germline gene, which may be a read error. The chain joins TRBV29-1 to TRBJ1-5, with a possible D match to TRBD1 (6 bases). The length of the CDR3 is 13 residues. CDR1 and CDR2 from the germline V gene are SQVTM and ANQGSEA. The CDR3 protein is CSVEGGAGQPQHF. CDR3 bases: TGCAGCGTCGAAGGGGGGGCCGGACAGCCCCAGCATTTT.

This clonotype was detected ten times or more. The CDR3 nucleotides are TGTGCCAGCAGCCCTCCGGGACAGGGTCCCTACGAGCAGTACTTC. The encoded protein is CASSPPGQGPYEQYF. The chain carries TRBV7-9 and TRBJ2-7; 9 bases align to TRBD1. The CDR3 contains 15 residues. Per the germline V gene, CDR1 is SEHNR and CDR2 is FQNEAQ (reference sequence). After removal of 5 bases from V and 2 bases from J, the junction contained 7 bases not matched to a gene.

CDR3 protein: CASSLKPGLPPDTQYF. For the CDR3, the DNA is TGTGCCAGCAGCCTAAAACCGGGACTTCCCCCCGATACGCAGTATTTT. The chain couples TRBV7-2 to TRBJ2-3; possible D gene TRBD2, 6 bases. The CDR3 is 16 amino acids. From germline, CDR1 is SGHTA and CDR2 FQGNSA. Trimming took off 5 bases at V and 6 bases at J, with 21 bases between the two ends.

This clonotype was seen a few times. This chain links TRBV9 with TRBJ1-1; no definite D call. Germline V lookup: CDR1 SGDLS, CDR2 YYNGEE. The CDR3 length is 14 residues. The V end was cut by 0 bases, the J end by 4 bases, with 10 bases between. The CDR3 coding sequence is TGTGCCAGCAGCGTAGGGGGTGGACGCACTGAAGCTTTCTTT. It translates to CASSVGGGRTEAFF. Drawing the rest from reference TRBV9 and TRBJ1-1, the complete variable domain is DSGVTQTPKHLITATGQRVTLRCSPRSGDLSVYWYQQSLDQGLQFLIQYYNGEERAKGNILERFSAQQFPDLHSELNLSSLELGDSALYFCASSVGGGRTEAFFGQGTRLTVV.

V usage is TRBV29-1 and J usage is TRBJ1-2; D remains unclear. The V gene's germline CDR1 is SQVTM and CDR2 ANQGSEA. The ends were cut back, 5 bases at V and 7 bases at J, with 8 bases in the middle. The CDR3 is 10 amino acids. This chain's CDR3 is CSVLTRGYTF. In nucleotides, the CDR3 is TGCAGCGTTTTAACGCGTGGCTACACCTTC. Variable domain in full (rest from reference TRBV29-1 and TRBJ1-2): SAVISQKPSRDICQRGTSLTIQCQVDSQVTMMFWYRQQPGQSLTLIATANQGSEATYESGFVIDKFPISRPNLTFSTLTVSNMSPEDSSIYLCSVLTRGYTFGSGTRLTVV.

This clonotype was observed a few times. CDR3 bases: TGTGCCAGCAGGATGTTAGAGACCCAGTACTTC. This encodes CASRMLETQYF. V gene TRBV2 combines with J gene TRBJ2-5; D ambiguous. The CDR3 runs 11 residues. Germline lookup yields CDR1 SNHLY and CDR2 FYNNEI. V lost 6 bases and J lost 4, with 6 bases in between.

The chain couples TRBV20-1 to TRBJ2-1; 10 nucleotides align to TRBD2. The J segment lost 5 bases and the V segment lost 2 bases, leaving 12 bases of the junction unmatched. Germline-derived CDR1 and CDR2 are DFQATT and SNEGSKA (reference sequence). CDR3 length equals 17 residues. CDR3 in amino acids: CSARTLPTSGSHNEQFF. CDR3 nucleotides: TGCAGTGCTAGAACTCTTCCGACTAGCGGGTCCCACAATGAGCAGTTCTTC.

This rearrangement joins TRBV12-5 to TRBJ2-6; no firm D call. In germline, CDR1 is LGHNT, CDR2 FRNRAP. The ends were cut back, 3 bases at V and 4 bases at J, with 7 bases in the middle. The CDR3 totals 14 residues. The CDR3 here is CASGFYEGANVLTF. DNA for the CDR3: TGTGCTAGTGGTTTCTACGAGGGGGCCAACGTCCTGACTTTC.

In its sample, this clonotype was seen a few times. The V and J genes are TRBV29-1 and TRBJ2-1, with D tentatively TRBD2 (6 bases). V lost 5 bases to trimming and J lost 8 bases, with 16 bases between them. The germline CDR1 and CDR2 sequences are SQVTM and ANQGSEA. The CDR3 has 13 amino acids. The CDR3 spells CSVRESMTHEQFF. In nucleotides, the CDR3 is TGCAGCGTTCGGGAGTCCATGACCCATGAGCAGTTCTTC.

This clonotype turned up a few times. The chain joins TRBV4-2 to TRBJ1-2; D uncertain. V was trimmed by 4 bases and J by 9 bases, leaving 15 bases between them. CDR3 length: 13 amino acids. CDR1 is LGHNA, CDR2 YNFKEQ, per germline. The DNA for the CDR3 is TGTGCCAGCAGCCCGTTCACCGGGGAGAGCTACACCTTC. Its translation: CASSPFTGESYTF.

This clonotype was found many times. This sequence joins TRBV6-2 or TRBV6-3 and TRBJ2-1; TRBD2 matches 9 bases. Germline CDR1 MNHEY, CDR2 SVGEGT. The V segment lost 3 bases and the J segment 7 bases; nucleotides outside the gene matches: 10. CDR3 length: 16 amino acids. CDR3 DNA sequence: TGTGCCAGCAGTTATACGCCTAGCGGGATGGGAAATGAGCAGTTCTTC. Protein product: CASSYTPSGMGNEQFF.

Only a few counts were recorded for this clonotype. The J gene is TRBJ2-2, the V gene TRBV27, with D maybe TRBD2 (5 bases). The germline V gene has CDR1 MNHEY and CDR2 SMNVEV (reference sequence). The length of the CDR3 is 14 residues. V gave up 5 bases and J gave up 4 bases, with 11 bases separating them. The CDR3 DNA reads as TGTGCCAGCAGTCTTATTGGGAGCACCGGGGAGCTGTTTTTT. Its protein product is CASSLIGSTGELFF.

This clonotype was seen ten or more times. The J gene is TRBJ2-3, the V gene TRBV6-5, with D unclear. The germline V gene encodes CDR1 MNHEY and CDR2 SVGAGI. The V gene lost 6 bases and the J gene lost 1 base, with 14 bases spanning the gap. The CDR3 extends over 15 amino acids. This CDR3 reads CASSLVAIGTDTQYF. The CDR3 nucleotides are TGTGCCAGCAGCCTAGTAGCCATCGGCACAGATACGCAGTATTTT.

This chain joins TRBV18 and TRBJ2-4, with 11 bases fitting TRBD2. V lost 3 bases to trimming and J lost 4 bases; unmatched junction nucleotides: 5. The CDR3 has 16 amino acids. In germline, CDR1 is KGHSH, CDR2 LQKENI. The CDR3 spells CASSPYSGRVKNIQYF. The CDR3 DNA reads TGTGCCAGCTCACCCTATAGCGGGAGGGTGAAAAACATTCAGTACTTC. Full variable domain (rest looked up from reference TRBV18 and TRBJ2-4): NAGVMQNPRHLVRRRGQEARLRCSPMKGHSHVYWYRQLPEEGLKFMVYLQKENIIDESGMPKERFSAEFPKEGPSILRIQQVVRGDSAAYFCASSPYSGRVKNIQYFGAGTRLSVL.

The J gene is TRBJ1-3, the V gene TRBV20-1; D gene uncertain. Trimming took 3 bases from V and 7 from J, leaving 10 bases between them. Per the germline V gene, CDR1 is DFQATT and CDR2 is SNEGSKA (reference sequence). This CDR3 has 12 amino acids. The CDR3 coding sequence is TGCAGTGCTAGCGGGATGGAGAACACCATATATTTT. Amino acid sequence: CSASGMENTIYF.

This clonotype turned up a few times. The chain combines TRBV2 with TRBJ2-1; D may be TRBD1 (6 bases). Germline V gene sequence: CDR1 SNHLY, CDR2 FYNNEI. The CDR3 has 15 residues. The germline V and J ends were trimmed by 5 bases and 3 bases, with 14 bases remaining between them. The CDR3 protein is CASSRGGYDYNEQFF. The CDR3 DNA follows: TGTGCCAGCAGTAGAGGGGGATACGACTACAATGAGCAGTTCTTC.

In this sample, this clonotype turned up a few times. The V gene is TRBV6-1, the J gene TRBJ1-5; the D gene is possibly TRBD1 (6 bases). The CDR3 consists of 15 residues. Deletions cut 7 bases from V and 0 bases from J, with 13 bases between. Germline values: CDR1 MNHNS, CDR2 SASEGT. CDR3 DNA: TGTGCCAGCATCAACGAGGGGGTTAGCAATCAGCCCCAGCATTTT. It is translated as CASINEGVSNQPQHF.

This clonotype was counted at least ten times. V gene TRBV7-9 combines with J gene TRBJ1-1, with no clear D. CDR3 length equals 13 residues. Germline V CDR1 and CDR2: SEHNR, FQNEAQ (reference sequence). V lost 3 bases and J 1 base, leaving 6 bases between the germline ends. The CDR3, as DNA: TGTGCCAGCAGCTTCCCAGGGAACACTGAAGCTTTCTTT. It yields the protein CASSFPGNTEAFF. The whole variable domain, remainder taken from reference TRBV7-9 and TRBJ1-1, is DTGVSQNPRHKITKRGQNVTFRCDPISEHNRLYWYRQTLGQGPEFLTYFQNEAQLEKSRLLSDRFSAERPKGSFSTLEIQRTEQGDSAMYLCASSFPGNTEAFFGQGTRLTVV.

This clonotype was observed at least ten times. The chain carries TRBV3-1 and TRBJ1-5; unclear D gene. The CDR3 has 13 amino acids. V lost 0 bases and J lost 5, with 5 bases in between. The germline gives CDR1 LGHDT, CDR2 YNNKEL (reference sequence). Written as DNA, the CDR3 is TGTGCCAGCAGCCAAGAGGGCGATCAGCCCCAGCATTTT. Translation: CASSQEGDQPQHF.